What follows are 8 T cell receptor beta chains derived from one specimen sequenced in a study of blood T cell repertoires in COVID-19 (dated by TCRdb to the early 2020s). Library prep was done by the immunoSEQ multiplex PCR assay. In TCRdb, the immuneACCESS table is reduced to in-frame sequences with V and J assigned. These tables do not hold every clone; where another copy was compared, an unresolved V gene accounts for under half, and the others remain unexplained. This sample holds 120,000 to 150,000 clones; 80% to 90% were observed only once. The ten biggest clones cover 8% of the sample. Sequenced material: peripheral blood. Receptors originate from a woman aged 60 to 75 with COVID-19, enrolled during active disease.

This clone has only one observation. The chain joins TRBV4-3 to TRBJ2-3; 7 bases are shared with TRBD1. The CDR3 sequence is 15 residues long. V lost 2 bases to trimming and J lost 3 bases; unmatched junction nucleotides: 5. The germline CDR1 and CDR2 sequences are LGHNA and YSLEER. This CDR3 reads CASSQSATGTDTQYF. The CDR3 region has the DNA TGCGCCAGCAGCCAATCGGCGACAGGGACAGATACGCAGTATTTT.

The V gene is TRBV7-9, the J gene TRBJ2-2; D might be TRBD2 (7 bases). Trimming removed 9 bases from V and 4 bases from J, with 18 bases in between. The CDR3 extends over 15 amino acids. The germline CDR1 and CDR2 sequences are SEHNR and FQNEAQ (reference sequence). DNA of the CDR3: TGTGCCAGTTCTCACGGGGGGCTGGTCACCGGGGAGCTGTTTTTT. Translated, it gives CASSHGGLVTGELFF.

This chain's CDR3 is CASRSGRSVNGYTF. The CDR3 DNA is TGTGCCAGTAGATCCGGGAGGTCGGTCAATGGCTACACCTTC. The gene calls are TRBV19 and TRBJ1-2; D gene ambiguous. The CDR3 extends over 14 amino acids. Deletions cut 6 bases from V and 6 bases from J, with 17 bases between. The germline gives CDR1 LNHDA, CDR2 SQIVND (reference sequence).

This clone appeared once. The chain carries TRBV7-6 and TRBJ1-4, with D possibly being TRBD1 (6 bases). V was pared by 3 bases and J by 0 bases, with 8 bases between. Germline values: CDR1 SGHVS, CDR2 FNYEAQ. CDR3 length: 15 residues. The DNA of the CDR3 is TGTGCCAGCAGCTTTACAGGGACAACTAATGAAAAACTGTTTTTT. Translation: CASSFTGTTNEKLFF.

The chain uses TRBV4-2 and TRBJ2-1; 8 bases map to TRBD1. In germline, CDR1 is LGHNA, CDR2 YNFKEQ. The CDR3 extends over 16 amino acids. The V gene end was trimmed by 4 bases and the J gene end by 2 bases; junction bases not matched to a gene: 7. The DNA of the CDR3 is TGTGCCAGCAGCCGAGAGGGACAGGAGACCTACAATGAGCAGTTCTTC. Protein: CASSREGQETYNEQFF.

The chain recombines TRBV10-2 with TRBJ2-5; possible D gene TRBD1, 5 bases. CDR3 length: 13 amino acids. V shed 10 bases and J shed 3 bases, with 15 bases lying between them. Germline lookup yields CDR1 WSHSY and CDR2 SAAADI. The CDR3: CATVIGAEETQYF. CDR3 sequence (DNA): TGCGCCACCGTCATAGGGGCAGAAGAGACCCAGTACTTC.

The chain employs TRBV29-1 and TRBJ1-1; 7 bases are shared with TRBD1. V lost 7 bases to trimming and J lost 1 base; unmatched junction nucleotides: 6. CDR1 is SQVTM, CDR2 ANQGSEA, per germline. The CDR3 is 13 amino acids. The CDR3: CSARTGGNTEAFF. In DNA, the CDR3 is TGCAGCGCCCGGACAGGAGGGAACACTGAAGCTTTCTTT.

CDR3 sequence reads: CASSLMAGNSYGYTF. DNA of the CDR3: TGTGCCAGCAGCTTAATGGCAGGGAATAGCTATGGCTACACCTTC. The chain recombines TRBV7-3 with TRBJ1-2; D is perhaps TRBD1 (5 bases). Trimming cost V 1 base and J 4 bases, with 13 bases left between them. The CDR3 has 15 amino acids. Germline V CDR1 and CDR2: SGHTA, FQGTGA.